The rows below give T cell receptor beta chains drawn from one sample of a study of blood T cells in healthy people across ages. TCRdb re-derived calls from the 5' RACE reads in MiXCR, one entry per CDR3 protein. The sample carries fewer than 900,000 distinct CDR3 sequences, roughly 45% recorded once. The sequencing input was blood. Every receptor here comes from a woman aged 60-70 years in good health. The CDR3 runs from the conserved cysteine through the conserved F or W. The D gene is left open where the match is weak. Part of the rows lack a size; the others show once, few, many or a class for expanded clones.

CSVEWLVNEQYF TGCAGCGTTGAATGGCTAGTCAATGAGCAGTACTTC TRBJ2-5 TRBV29-1 - -
CASSVEGGTDTQYF TGCGCCAGCAGTGTGGAGGGAGGAACAGATACGCAGTATTTT TRBJ2-3 TRBV10-1 - -
CASSLTLGLNEQFF TGTGCCAGCAGCTTGACTCTGGGGCTTAATGAGCAGTTCTTC TRBJ2-1 TRBV5-5 - few
CASNLQVSSYEQYF TGCGCCAGCAACTTGCAGGTGAGCTCCTACGAGCAGTACTTC TRBJ2-7 TRBV5-1 - once
CSARVPGYTF TGCAGTGCTAGAGTCCCTGGCTACACCTTC TRBJ1-2 TRBV20-1 - -
CSVGAGTPRIGELFF TGCAGCGTGGGGGCGGGGACTCCACGCATCGGGGAGCTGTTTTTT TRBJ2-2 TRBV29-1 - few
CASSTSLGTQYF TGTGCCAGCAGCACCAGTTTGGGTACGCAGTATTTT TRBJ2-3 TRBV6-2/TRBV6-3 - -
CSASAGGGDGYTF TGCAGTGCTAGTGCAGGGGGTGGGGATGGCTACACCTTC TRBJ1-2 TRBV20-1 TRBD1 few
CASSLVAGGPSEQYF TGTGCCAGCAGTTTAGTGGCGGGAGGGCCAAGTGAGCAGTACTTC TRBJ2-4 TRBV28 TRBD2 -
CASSRGQGDQPQHF TGTGCCAGCTCACGAGGACAGGGCGATCAGCCCCAGCATTTT TRBJ1-5 TRBV18 TRBD1 few
CSARARAEDQETQYF TGCAGTGCTAGGGCCCGGGCCGAGGACCAAGAGACCCAGTACTTC TRBJ2-5 TRBV20-1 - -
CAWSASSVTAFF TGTGCCTGGAGTGCAAGTTCGGTCACGGCTTTCTTT TRBJ1-1 TRBV30 - -
CATSPGEAGYTF TGTGCCACCAGCCCTGGAGAGGCTGGCTACACCTTC TRBJ1-2 TRBV15 - -
CASSISGLVSTEAFF TGTGCCAGCAGCATATCGGGACTTGTGTCGACTGAAGCTTTCTTT TRBJ1-1 TRBV7-9 - -
CSARDAAGYNEQFF TGCAGTGCTAGAGATGCGGCAGGCTACAATGAGCAGTTCTTC TRBJ2-1 TRBV20-1 - few
CASSFGLAGVEQFF TGTGCCAGCAGTTTCGGACTAGCGGGAGTTGAGCAGTTCTTC TRBJ2-1 TRBV11-2 TRBD2 -
CASSQEPQDRTASYEQYF TGTGCCAGCAGCCAAGAGCCTCAGGACAGGACAGCCTCCTACGAGCAGTACTTC TRBJ2-7 TRBV3-1 TRBD1 many
CASSDMSGKQFF TGTGCCAGCAGTGATATGAGCGGCAAGCAGTTCTTC TRBJ2-1 TRBV6-1 - -
CASSWTVEDSPLHF TGTGCCAGCAGCTGGACAGTAGAAGATTCACCCCTCCACTTT TRBJ1-6 TRBV5-5 - -
CASSQDRPGTYEQYF TGTGCCAGCAGCCAAGACAGGCCAGGGACCTACGAGCAGTACTTC TRBJ2-7 TRBV7-6 - -
CASSKALSSFSGSNPTCTDTQYF TGTGCCAGCAGCAAAGCGCTTTCTAGTTTTAGCGGGAGTAATCCTACCTGCACAGATACGCAGTATTTT TRBJ2-3 TRBV21-1 - -
CASTLSSGSDEQFF TGCGCCAGCACCCTTTCTAGCGGGAGTGATGAGCAGTTCTTC TRBJ2-1 TRBV5-1 TRBD2 -
CASSLGARSSAEQYF TGTGCCAGCAGCTTAGGCGCTCGGTCGAGTGCCGAGCAGTACTTC TRBJ2-7 TRBV7-9 - few
CASSLVRTGGGYTF TGTGCCAGCAGCCTAGTCCGGACAGGGGGCGGCTACACCTTC TRBJ1-2 TRBV3-1 TRBD1 -
CASSQRGEAHEQYF TGTGCCAGCAGCCAACGCGGGGAGGCCCACGAGCAGTACTTC TRBJ2-7 TRBV3-1 - -
CSANYRRQETQYF TGCAGTGCAAACTACAGGCGCCAAGAGACCCAGTACTTC TRBJ2-5 TRBV20-1 - few
CASSKGLAGTEQYF TGTGCCAGCAGCAAGGGACTAGCGGGGACCGAGCAGTACTTC TRBJ2-7 TRBV21-1 - -
CATSHTPGTYNEQFF TGTGCCACCAGTCATACTCCGGGAACTTACAATGAGCAGTTCTTC TRBJ2-1 TRBV24-1 - -
CAIRGSGGGETQYF TGTGCCATCCGCGGTAGCGGAGGAGGGGAGACCCAGTACTTC TRBJ2-5 TRBV10-3 - many
CSAVSGEWTEAFF TGCAGCGCCGTATCCGGGGAATGGACTGAAGCTTTCTTT TRBJ1-1 TRBV29-1 - -
CAITGTSGNNGQFF TGTGCCATCACCGGGACTAGCGGTAACAATGGACAGTTCTTC TRBJ2-1 TRBV10-3 TRBD2 -
CASSPLGTEEETQFF TGTGCCAGCTCACCATTGGGGACAGAGGAAGAGACCCAGTTCTTC TRBJ2-1 TRBV18 TRBD1 -
CARSRGVGYTF TGTGCCAGGAGCAGGGGCGTTGGCTACACCTTC TRBJ1-2 TRBV2 - -
CSVPDSATNEKLFF TGCAGCGTTCCAGACAGTGCAACTAATGAAAAACTGTTTTTT TRBJ1-4 TRBV29-1 - -
CASSEALDSSVQYF TGTGCCAGCAGTGAAGCGCTGGATTCCTCTGTGCAGTACTTC TRBJ2-5 TRBV2 - -
CAWSNRDEKLFF TGTGCCTGGAGTAATCGAGATGAAAAACTGTTTTTT TRBJ1-4 TRBV30 - -
CASSASSGREGSASTDTQYF TGTGCCAGCAGTGCTTCTTCGGGCAGGGAAGGGAGTGCGAGCACAGATACGCAGTATTTT TRBJ2-3 TRBV6-1 - few
CASSTGQLASGNTIYF TGTGCCAGCAGTACGGGACAGTTGGCCTCTGGAAACACCATATATTTT TRBJ1-3 TRBV12-3/TRBV12-4 TRBD1 -
CSVVLTDTYGYTF TGCAGCGTTGTATTGACAGACACCTATGGCTACACCTTC TRBJ1-2 TRBV29-1 - once
CSARTNSGQTQYF TGCAGTGCTAGGACAAACTCGGGACAGACCCAGTACTTC TRBJ2-5 TRBV20-1 - -
CASSGETGSSYNEQFF TGCGCCAGCAGCGGAGAGACAGGTAGCTCCTACAATGAGCAGTTCTTC TRBJ2-1 TRBV5-1 - -
CASSRTYDLNQPQHF TGTGCCAGCAGCCGAACATATGACCTGAATCAGCCCCAGCATTTT TRBJ1-5 TRBV7-2 - few
CASSVGDGTYGQYF TGTGCCAGCAGCGTAGGAGACGGAACCTACGGGCAGTACTTC TRBJ2-7 TRBV9 - -
CSVDPLAGEDNEQFF TGCAGCGTTGACCCCCTAGCGGGAGAAGACAATGAGCAGTTCTTC TRBJ2-1 TRBV29-1 TRBD2 few
CASSVIGSGGSRETQYF TGTGCCAGCAGCGTAATTGGTAGCGGGGGCAGCAGAGAGACCCAGTACTTC TRBJ2-5 TRBV9 TRBD2 -
CASSDDSGGDTYNEQYF TGTGCCAGCAGTGATGATAGCGGGGGGGACACCTACAATGAGCAGTACTTC TRBJ2-5 TRBV2 TRBD2 -
CASADGTSGINEQFF TGTGCCAGCGCCGACGGGACTAGCGGGATCAATGAGCAGTTCTTC TRBJ2-1 TRBV27 TRBD2 -
CASSLFGGPLATNEKLFF TGTGCCAGCAGCCTCTTTGGGGGACCTCTAGCAACTAATGAAAAACTGTTTTTT TRBJ1-4 TRBV9 - -
CAAGGWAQYF TGTGCCGCAGGGGGCTGGGCCCAGTACTTC TRBJ2-5 TRBV6-5 TRBD1 once
CASSFETSGTYEQYF TGTGCCAGCAGTTTCGAAACTAGCGGGACCTACGAGCAGTACTTC TRBJ2-7 TRBV12-3/TRBV12-4 TRBD2 few
CASSLAQANTGELFF TGTGCCAGCAGCTTGGCGCAGGCGAACACCGGGGAGCTGTTTTTT TRBJ2-2 TRBV5-6 - few
CSARPTTGGTEAFF TGCAGTGCTAGACCCACGACAGGGGGCACTGAAGCTTTCTTT TRBJ1-1 TRBV20-1 TRBD1 few